Sequencing of this TCR beta chain was carried out in a study of cytomegalovirus exposure and HLA in healthy donors. General study results and limits: At a 0.05 false discovery rate, a later analysis found 18,000 or so TCR beta sequences to be associated with HLA alleles. A few V segments could not be told apart, such as TRBV6-2 and TRBV6-3, and were left out.

V dropped 4 bases and J dropped 5; count of bases not matched to a gene: 8. CDR3 length equals 14 residues. Germline V gene sequence: CDR1 GTSNPN, CDR2 SVGIG (reference sequence). Worth noting for this clone: Antigen unknown.

The PCR contained 60 Vbeta and 13 Jbeta primers. TCRdb's copy holds only in-frame clones and misses some; the assay was immunoSEQ multiplex PCR. The sample shows some 170,000 clones, about four fifths of them seen only once. The TCR was taken from a male donor in good health and CMV-seronegative. The specimen was PBMCs. The chain has TRBV30 and TRBJ1-5, with 7 bases fitting TRBD1. This CDR3 is CAWTKTGIDQPQHF. The CDR3 coding sequence is TGTGCCTGGACCAAGACAGGGATCGATCAGCCCCAGCATTTT.